This T cell receptor beta chain was captured by sequencing in a study of cytomegalovirus exposure and HLA in healthy donors. Per the germline V gene, CDR1 is SGHTA and CDR2 is FQGNSA. CDR3 size: 17 residues. Losses at the gene ends were 3 bases for V and 0 bases for J; bases not matched to a gene: 5. The PCR contained 60 Vbeta and 13 Jbeta primers. Some clones are missing from TCRdb's copy, which holds only in-frame ones; the method was immunoSEQ multiplex PCR. The sample yields 160,000 or so clones, 80% to 90% seen once. This clone is a singleton in its sample. Its antigen is currently unknown. General study results and limits: For presence/absence analyses, sequencing depth was assumed to be roughly uniform across donors.

The source of this sequence is a woman younger than 30 in good health and CMV-seronegative. The V and J genes are TRBV7-2 and TRBJ2-4; 10 positions agree with TRBD2. The sequencing sample was made of PBMCs. CDR3 sequence reads: CASSFRTSGVAKNIQYF. CDR3 nucleotides: TGTGCCAGCAGCTTTAGGACTAGCGGAGTAGCCAAAAACATTCAGTACTTC.